This T cell receptor (beta chain) was sequenced during a study of blood T cell repertoires in COVID-19. The CDR3 has 17 residues. The V and J ends lost 0 bases and 4 bases respectively, with 16 bases between them. Germline-derived CDR1 and CDR2 are WNHNN and SYGVQD (reference sequence). Assay used: immunoSEQ multiplex PCR; TCRdb lists only in-frame clones, some missing. The repertoire holds under 250,000 clones, with around 83% as singletons. This chain links TRBV10-1 with TRBJ2-1; a possible D gene is TRBD2 (7 bases). Sequencing was performed on peripheral blood. The clonotype originates from a human donor in a cohort sampled during active COVID-19. The CDR3 here is CASSESVGGALYNEQFF. Here the CDR3 DNA reads TGCGCCAGCAGTGAGTCGGTTGGGGGGGCGTTGTACAATGAGCAGTTCTTC.